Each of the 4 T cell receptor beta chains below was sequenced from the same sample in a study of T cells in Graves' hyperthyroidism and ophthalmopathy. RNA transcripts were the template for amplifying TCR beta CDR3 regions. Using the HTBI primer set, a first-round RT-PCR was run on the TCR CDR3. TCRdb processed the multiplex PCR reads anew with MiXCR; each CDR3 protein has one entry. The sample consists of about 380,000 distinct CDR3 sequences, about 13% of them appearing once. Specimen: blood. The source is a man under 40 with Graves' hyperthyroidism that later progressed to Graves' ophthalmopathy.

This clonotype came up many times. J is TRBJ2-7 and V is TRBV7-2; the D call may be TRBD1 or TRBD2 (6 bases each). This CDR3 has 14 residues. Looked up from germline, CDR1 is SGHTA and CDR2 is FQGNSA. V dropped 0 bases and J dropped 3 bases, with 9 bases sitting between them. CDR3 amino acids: CASSLAGGLYEQYF. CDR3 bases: TGTGCCAGCAGCTTAGCGGGGGGCCTCTACGAGCAGTACTTC.

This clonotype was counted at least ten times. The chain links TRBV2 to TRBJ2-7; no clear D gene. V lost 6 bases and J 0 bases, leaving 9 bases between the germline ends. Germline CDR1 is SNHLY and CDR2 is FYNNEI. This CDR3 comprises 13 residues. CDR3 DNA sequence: TGTGCCAGCAGCTCGGGCCTCTCCTACGAGCAGTACTTC. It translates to CASSSGLSYEQYF.

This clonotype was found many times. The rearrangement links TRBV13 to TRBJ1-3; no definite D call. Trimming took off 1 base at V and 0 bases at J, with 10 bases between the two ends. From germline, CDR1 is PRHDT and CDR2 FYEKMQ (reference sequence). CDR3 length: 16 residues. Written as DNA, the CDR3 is TGTGCCAGCAGCTTAGAAAGGGCGTTCTCTGGAAACACCATATATTTT. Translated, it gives CASSLERAFSGNTIYF.

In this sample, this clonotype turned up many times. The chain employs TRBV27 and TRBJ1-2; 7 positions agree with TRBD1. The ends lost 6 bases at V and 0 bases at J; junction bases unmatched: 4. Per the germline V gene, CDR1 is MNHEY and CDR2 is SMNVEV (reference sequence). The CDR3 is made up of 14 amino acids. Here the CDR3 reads CASRDRPSNYGYTF. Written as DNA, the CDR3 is TGTGCCAGCAGGGACAGGCCCTCTAACTATGGCTACACCTTC.